The 5 T cell receptor beta chains below were found in one sample sequenced in a study of CD8 T cells in Susac syndrome. Random-hexamer reverse transcription was applied to about 0.45 to 1 ug RNA. TCRdb redid the calling of the immunoSEQ multiplex PCR reads with MiXCR, one entry per CDR3 protein. The sample yields over 200,000 distinct CDR3 sequences, about 95% seen once. Sequenced sample: CD4+ T cells from PBMCs. All receptors derive from a human donor with multiple sclerosis.

The chain uses TRBV14 and TRBJ2-6; 11 bases fit TRBD1. After removal of 4 bases from V and 1 base from J, the junction contained 6 bases not matched to a gene. The CDR3 runs 18 residues. CDR1 is SGHDN and CDR2 is FVKESK in the germline V gene. CDR3 nucleotide sequence: TGTGCCAGCAGCCCCTGGACAGGGGGCGTATCTGGGGCCAACGTCCTGACTTTC. This gives the protein CASSPWTGGVSGANVLTF.

V gene TRBV7-8 combines with J gene TRBJ2-7, with D hard to call. Trimming took off 5 bases at V and 3 bases at J, with 14 bases between the two ends. CDR1 and CDR2 (germline): SGHVS, FQNEAQ. This CDR3 is 14 amino acids long. For the CDR3, the DNA is TGTGCCAGCAGCGGTCATCAGGCGTACTACGAGCAGTACTTC. Amino acids: CASSGHQAYYEQYF.

This clonotype was observed once. V is TRBV30 and J is TRBJ2-4, with D tentatively TRBD1 or TRBD2 (6 bases each). Trimming pared 3 bases from V and 0 bases from J, leaving 15 bases between. CDR3 length: 16 residues. Germline loops: CDR1 GTSNPN, CDR2 SVGIG (reference sequence). The CDR3 DNA follows: TGTGCCTGGAGCAGGGGACTTAACCTAGCCAAAAACATTCAGTACTTC. This translates into CAWSRGLNLAKNIQYF.

The CDR3 loop reads CASTPGQATDTQYF. DNA for the CDR3: TGTGCCAGTACCCCGGGACAGGCCACAGATACGCAGTATTTT. This chain connects TRBV19 to TRBJ2-3; 8 bases agree with TRBD1. The V segment lost 7 bases and the J segment 2 bases; nucleotides outside the gene matches: 5. CDR1 is LNHDA, CDR2 SQIVND, per germline (reference sequence). CDR3 length equals 14 residues.

The chain combines TRBV13 with TRBJ2-7; tentative D call: TRBD2 (6 bases). Germline CDR1 reads PRHDT; CDR2 reads FYEKMQ (reference sequence). V was cut by 5 bases and J by 6 bases, with 14 bases left in between. The CDR3 runs 13 residues. CDR3 sequence (DNA): TGTGCCAGCAGCCCACGACTAGTTGGCGAGCAGTACTTC. Protein sequence: CASSPRLVGEQYF.